This record covers a single T cell receptor beta chain. Its antigen is currently unknown. Trimming removed 2 bases from V and 4 bases from J; junction bases left unmatched: 7. The CDR3 runs 14 residues. Per the germline V gene, CDR1 is GTSNPN and CDR2 is SVGIG (reference sequence). These data come from a study of cytotoxic CD8 clonotypes in ibrutinib-treated CLL. Study-level background: Averaging across samples gave 255,043 productive templates and roughly 87,000 productive rearrangements.

Study-level findings and limits: Public clonotypes were rare and shrank or held steady on treatment.

Investigators sought sequencing depths of between 1 in 200,000 and 1 in 1 million T cells. Assay: immunoSEQ multiplex PCR; the TCRdb copy retains only in-frame clones and omits some. The repertoire has roughly 190,000 clones, 72% of them found once; the top ten carry over 10%. The sequences come from PBMCs, collected after 24 months of ibrutinib treatment. The clonotype originates from a human donor with chronic lymphocytic leukemia. The chain combines TRBV30 with TRBJ2-5; 7 nucleotides agree with TRBD2. For the CDR3, the DNA is TGTGCCTGGAGTAGATTAGCGGGCGCAGAGACCCAGTACTTC. As protein: CAWSRLAGAETQYF.